These 2 T cell receptor beta chains came from one sample sequenced in a study of shared clonotypes between healthy human individuals. Clones were sequenced by immunoSEQ multiplex PCR, and TCRdb holds only the in-frame ones, with some missing. Here the sample spans about 2.2 million clones, just under 95% being singletons. The naive CD8 population came from CD45RO-negative cells selected for CCR7, without terminally differentiated effector memory CD45RA+ cells. The sequenced material came from naive CD8+ T cells from PBMCs. Receptors originate from a young man in good health. Some clones in this sample may be carry-over from other donors' samples.

With respect to this clone: This may come from a read error, since a much larger clone is one base off. V gene TRBV6-6 combines with J gene TRBJ1-1; no firm D call. This CDR3 region has 12 residues. V lost 4 bases and J lost 1, with 4 bases in between. Germline V gene lookup returns CDR1 MNHNY and CDR2 SVGAGI (reference sequence). The CDR3 loop is CASSLENTEAFF. In DNA form, the CDR3 reads TGTGCCAGCAGTTTAGAGAACACTGAAGCTTTCTTT.

The rearrangement uses TRBV18 and TRBJ2-7, with D tentatively TRBD2 (6 bases). The CDR3 is 13 residues long. The germline V gene has CDR1 KGHSH and CDR2 LQKENI. V shed 6 bases and J shed 3 bases, with 12 bases lying between them. This CDR3 reads CASSPRGFYEQYF. CDR3 nucleotide sequence: TGTGCCAGCTCCCCGCGGGGATTCTACGAGCAGTACTTC. Full variable domain (outside the CDR3, taken from reference TRBV18 and TRBJ2-7): NAGVMQNPRHLVRRRGQEARLRCSPMKGHSHVYWYRQLPEEGLKFMVYLQKENIIDESGMPKERFSAEFPKEGPSILRIQQVVRGDSAAYFCASSPRGFYEQYFGPGTRLTVT.